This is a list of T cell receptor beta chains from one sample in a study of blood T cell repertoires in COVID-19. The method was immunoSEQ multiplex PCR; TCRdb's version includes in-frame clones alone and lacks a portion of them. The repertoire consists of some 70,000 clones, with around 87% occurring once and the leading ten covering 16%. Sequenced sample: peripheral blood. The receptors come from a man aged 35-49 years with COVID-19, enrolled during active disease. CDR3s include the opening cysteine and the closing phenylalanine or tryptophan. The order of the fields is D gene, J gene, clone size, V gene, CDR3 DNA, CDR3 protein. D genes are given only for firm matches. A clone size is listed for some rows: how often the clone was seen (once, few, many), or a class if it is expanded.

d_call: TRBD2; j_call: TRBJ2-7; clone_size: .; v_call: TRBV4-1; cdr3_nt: TGCGCCAGCAGCCAACCTAGCGGGGGGACAAACGAGCAGTACTTC; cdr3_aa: CASSQPSGGTNEQYF
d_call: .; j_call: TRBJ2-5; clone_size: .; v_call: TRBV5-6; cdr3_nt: TGTGCCAGCAGCGGGGGCGACCAAGAGACCCAGTACTTC; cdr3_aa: CASSGGDQETQYF
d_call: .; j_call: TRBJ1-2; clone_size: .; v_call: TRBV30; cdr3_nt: TGTGCCTGGAGTGGGGCCCTCAGTGGCTACACCTTC; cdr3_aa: CAWSGALSGYTF
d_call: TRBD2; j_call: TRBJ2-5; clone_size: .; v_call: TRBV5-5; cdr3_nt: TGTGCCAGCGCGGCCGAGGGGAGGGGAGAGACCCAGTACTTC; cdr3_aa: CASAAEGRGETQYF
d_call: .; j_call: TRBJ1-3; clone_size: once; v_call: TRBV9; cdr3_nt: TGTGCCAGCAGCGTAGGCGAAAACACCATATATTTT; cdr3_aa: CASSVGENTIYF
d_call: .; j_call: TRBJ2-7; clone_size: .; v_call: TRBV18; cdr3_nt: TGTGCCAGCTCACCACCGGCGGGGAGCTCCTACGAGCAGTACTTC; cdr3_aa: CASSPPAGSSYEQYF
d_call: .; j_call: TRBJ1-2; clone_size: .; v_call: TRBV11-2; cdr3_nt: TGTGCCAGCAGCTTAGGAGGCGGGCACGGCGGAGGCTACACCTTC; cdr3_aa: CASSLGGGHGGGYTF
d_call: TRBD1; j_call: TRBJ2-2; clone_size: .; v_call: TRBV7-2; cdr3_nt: TGTGCCAGCAGCTTAGTTACAGGGGGGAGTCTCGGGGAGCTGTTTTTT; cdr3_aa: CASSLVTGGSLGELFF
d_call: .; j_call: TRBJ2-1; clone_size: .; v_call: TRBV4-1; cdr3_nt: TGCGCCAGCAGCCCGGAGGACTTCTACAATGAGCAGTTCTTC; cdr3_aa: CASSPEDFYNEQFF
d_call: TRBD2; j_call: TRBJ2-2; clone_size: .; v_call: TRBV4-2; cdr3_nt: TGTGCCAGCAGCCAAGAGGGGCTCTTAGCGGGGGGCCGCGGAGGCGGGGAGCTGTTTTTT; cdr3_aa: CASSQEGLLAGGRGGGELFF
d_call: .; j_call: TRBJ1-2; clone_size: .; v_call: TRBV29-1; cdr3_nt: TGCAGCGTTCGACGGGACCCGGGGGGCTATGGCTACACCTTC; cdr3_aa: CSVRRDPGGYGYTF
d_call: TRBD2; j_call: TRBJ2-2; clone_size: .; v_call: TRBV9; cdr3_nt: TGTGCCAGCAGCGTAGGTGGACTAGCGGGGGACACCGGGGAGCTGTTTTTT; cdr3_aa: CASSVGGLAGDTGELFF
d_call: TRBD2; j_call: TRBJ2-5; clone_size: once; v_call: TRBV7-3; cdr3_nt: TGTGCCAGCAGCTTAGAACTAGCGGGGGGCCCCCAGTACTTC; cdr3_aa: CASSLELAGGPQYF
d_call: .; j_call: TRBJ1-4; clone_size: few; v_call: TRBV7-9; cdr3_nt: TGTGCCAGCAGCCCCCCGACTAATGAAAAACTGTTTTTT; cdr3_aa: CASSPPTNEKLFF
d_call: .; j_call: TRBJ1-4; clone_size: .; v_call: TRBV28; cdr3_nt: TGTGCCAGCAGAATACAGGGTGTGAATGAAAAACTGTTTTTT; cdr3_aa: CASRIQGVNEKLFF
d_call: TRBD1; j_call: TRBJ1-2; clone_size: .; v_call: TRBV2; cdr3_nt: TGTGCCAGCACCCAGGACAGGGGTGGCTACACCTTC; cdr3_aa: CASTQDRGGYTF
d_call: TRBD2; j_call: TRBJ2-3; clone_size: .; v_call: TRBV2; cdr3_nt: TGTGCCAGCTCCGGGGGGGCCACGGGCGCAGATACGCAGTATTTT; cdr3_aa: CASSGGATGADTQYF
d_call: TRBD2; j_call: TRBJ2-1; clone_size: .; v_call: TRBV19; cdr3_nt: TGTGCCAGTAGTATAGCGGGGGGTTCCTACAATGAGCAGTTCTTC; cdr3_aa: CASSIAGGSYNEQFF
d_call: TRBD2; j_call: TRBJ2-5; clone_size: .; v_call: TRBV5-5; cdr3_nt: TGTGCCAGCAGCCGAGGGTCGAGGCGTGGGGGGGTACAGACCCAGTACTTC; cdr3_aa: CASSRGSRRGGVQTQYF
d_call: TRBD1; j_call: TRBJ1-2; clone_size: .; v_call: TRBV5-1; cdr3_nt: TGCGCCAGCAGCTGGGACAGCTATGGCTACACCTTC; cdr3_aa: CASSWDSYGYTF
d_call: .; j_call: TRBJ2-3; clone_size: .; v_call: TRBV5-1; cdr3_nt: TGCGCCAGCAGCTTGGACAGCACTAGCACAGATACGCAGTATTTT; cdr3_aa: CASSLDSTSTDTQYF
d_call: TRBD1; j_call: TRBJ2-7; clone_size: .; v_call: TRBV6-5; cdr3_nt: TGTGCCAGCAGTAATCCGGGACAGGGGGCCGGGGAGCAGTACTTC; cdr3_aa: CASSNPGQGAGEQYF
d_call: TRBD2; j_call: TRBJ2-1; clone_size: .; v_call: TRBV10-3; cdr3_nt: TGTGCCAGCTCAGGGACTAGCGGGGACTCCTACAATGAGCAGTTCTTC; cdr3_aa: CASSGTSGDSYNEQFF
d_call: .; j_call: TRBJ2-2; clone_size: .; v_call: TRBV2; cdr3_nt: TGTGCCAGCAGTGAGCAGGGGAACACCGGGGAGCTGTTTTTT; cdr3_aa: CASSEQGNTGELFF
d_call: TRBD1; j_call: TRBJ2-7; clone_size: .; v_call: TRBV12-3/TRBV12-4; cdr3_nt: TGTGCCAGCACCCTCCAGGGGGCTTACGAGCAGTACTTC; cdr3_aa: CASTLQGAYEQYF